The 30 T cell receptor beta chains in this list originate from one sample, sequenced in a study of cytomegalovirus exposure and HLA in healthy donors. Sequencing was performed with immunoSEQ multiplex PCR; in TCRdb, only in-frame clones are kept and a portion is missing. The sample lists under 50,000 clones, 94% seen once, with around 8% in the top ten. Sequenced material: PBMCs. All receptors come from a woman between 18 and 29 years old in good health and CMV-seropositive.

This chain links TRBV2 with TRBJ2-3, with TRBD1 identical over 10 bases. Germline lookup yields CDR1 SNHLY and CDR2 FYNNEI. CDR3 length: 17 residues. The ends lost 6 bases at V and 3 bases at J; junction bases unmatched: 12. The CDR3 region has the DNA TGTGCCAGCAGCGTAAGACCGGGACAGGGGTGGACAGATACGCAGTATTTT. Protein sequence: CASSVRPGQGWTDTQYF.

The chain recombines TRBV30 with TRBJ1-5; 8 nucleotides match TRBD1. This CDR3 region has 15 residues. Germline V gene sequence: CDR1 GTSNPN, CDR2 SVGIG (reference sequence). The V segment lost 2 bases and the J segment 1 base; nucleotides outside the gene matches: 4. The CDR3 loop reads CAWSRQGLSNQPQHF. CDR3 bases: TGTGCCTGGAGTAGACAGGGGTTGAGCAATCAGCCCCAGCATTTT.

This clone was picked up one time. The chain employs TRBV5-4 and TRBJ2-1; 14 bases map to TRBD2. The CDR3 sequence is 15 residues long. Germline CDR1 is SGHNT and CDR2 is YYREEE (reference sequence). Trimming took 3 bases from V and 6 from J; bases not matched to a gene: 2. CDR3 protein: CASSSTSGRANEQFF. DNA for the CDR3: TGTGCCAGCAGCTCGACTAGCGGGAGGGCCAATGAGCAGTTCTTC.

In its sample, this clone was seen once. The CDR3 region has the DNA TGTGCCAGCAGCGTGGGAGGTTTAAGCACAGATACGCAGTATTTT. Protein: CASSVGGLSTDTQYF. This chain uses TRBV2 with TRBJ2-3; D is perhaps TRBD2 (6 bases). CDR3 length: 15 residues. Trimming took off 6 bases at V and 0 bases at J, with 13 bases between the two ends. Germline V gene sequence: CDR1 SNHLY, CDR2 FYNNEI.

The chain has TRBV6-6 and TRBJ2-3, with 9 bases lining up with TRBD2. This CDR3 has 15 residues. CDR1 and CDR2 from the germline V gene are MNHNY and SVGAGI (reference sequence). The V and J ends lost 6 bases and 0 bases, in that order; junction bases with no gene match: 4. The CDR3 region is CASRRTSGSTDTQYF. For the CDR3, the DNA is TGTGCCAGCAGAAGAACTAGCGGGAGCACAGATACGCAGTATTTT.

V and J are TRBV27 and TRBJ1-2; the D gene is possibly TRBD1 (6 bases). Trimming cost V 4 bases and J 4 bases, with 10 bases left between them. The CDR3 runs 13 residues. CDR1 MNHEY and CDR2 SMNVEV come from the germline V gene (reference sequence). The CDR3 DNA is TGTGCCAGCAGTTCTGGACAGTTCTATGGCTACACCTTC. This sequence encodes CASSSGQFYGYTF.

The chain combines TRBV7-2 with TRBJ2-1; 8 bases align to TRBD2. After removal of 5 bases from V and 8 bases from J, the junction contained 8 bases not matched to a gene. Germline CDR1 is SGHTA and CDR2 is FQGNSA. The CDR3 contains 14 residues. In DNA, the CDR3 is TGTGCCAGCAGCCGGGGGGGCGGTGTTCATGAGCAGTTCTTC. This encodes CASSRGGGVHEQFF.

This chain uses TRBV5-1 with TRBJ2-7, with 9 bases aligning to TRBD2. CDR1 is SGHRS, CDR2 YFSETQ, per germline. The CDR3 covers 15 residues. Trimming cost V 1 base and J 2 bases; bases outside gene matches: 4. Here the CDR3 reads CASSLWREGPYEQYF. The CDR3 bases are TGCGCCAGCAGCTTGTGGCGGGAGGGACCCTACGAGCAGTACTTC.

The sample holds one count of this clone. In DNA, the CDR3 is TGTGCCAGCGGCCAAATCTGGGGCTACACCTTC. This sequence encodes CASGQIWGYTF. The chain carries TRBV27 and TRBJ1-2; D is undetermined. V lost 8 bases and J lost 8, with 12 bases in between. Germline CDR1 and CDR2: MNHEY and SMNVEV (reference sequence). The CDR3 is 11 residues long.

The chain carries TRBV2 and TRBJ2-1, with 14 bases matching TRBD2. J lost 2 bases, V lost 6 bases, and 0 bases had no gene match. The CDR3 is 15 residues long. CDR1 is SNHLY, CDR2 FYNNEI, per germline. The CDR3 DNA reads TGTGCCAGCAGGGGACTAGCGGGAGCCTACAATGAGCAGTTCTTC. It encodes CASRGLAGAYNEQFF.

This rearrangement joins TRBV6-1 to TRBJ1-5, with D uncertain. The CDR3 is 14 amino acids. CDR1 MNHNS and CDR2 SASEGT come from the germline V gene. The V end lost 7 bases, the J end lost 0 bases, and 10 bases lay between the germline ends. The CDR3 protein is CASTRAGSNQPQHF. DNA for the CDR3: TGTGCCAGCACGAGGGCCGGTAGCAATCAGCCCCAGCATTTT.

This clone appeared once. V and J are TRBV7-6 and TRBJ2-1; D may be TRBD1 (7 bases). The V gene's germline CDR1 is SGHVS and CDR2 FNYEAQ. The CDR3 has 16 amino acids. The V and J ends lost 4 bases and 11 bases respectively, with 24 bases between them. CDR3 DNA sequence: TGTGCCAGCAGCTCCCCCAGGGGACAGCGGGCAAACCAGCAGTTCTTC. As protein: CASSSPRGQRANQQFF.

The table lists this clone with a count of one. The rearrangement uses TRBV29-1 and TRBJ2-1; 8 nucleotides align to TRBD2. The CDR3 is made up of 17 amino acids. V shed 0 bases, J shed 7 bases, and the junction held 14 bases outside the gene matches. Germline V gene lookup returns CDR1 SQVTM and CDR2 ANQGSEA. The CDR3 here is CSVEEWLSGTRQNEQFF. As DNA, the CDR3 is TGCAGCGTTGAAGAGTGGTTATCCGGGACTAGGCAAAATGAGCAGTTCTTC.

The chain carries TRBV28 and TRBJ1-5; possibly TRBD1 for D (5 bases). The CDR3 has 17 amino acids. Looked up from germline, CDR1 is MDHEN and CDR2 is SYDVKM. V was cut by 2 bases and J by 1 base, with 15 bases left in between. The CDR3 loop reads CASSLGGRGGSNQPQHF. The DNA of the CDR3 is TGTGCCAGCAGTTTAGGCGGTCGCGGGGGAAGCAATCAGCCCCAGCATTTT.

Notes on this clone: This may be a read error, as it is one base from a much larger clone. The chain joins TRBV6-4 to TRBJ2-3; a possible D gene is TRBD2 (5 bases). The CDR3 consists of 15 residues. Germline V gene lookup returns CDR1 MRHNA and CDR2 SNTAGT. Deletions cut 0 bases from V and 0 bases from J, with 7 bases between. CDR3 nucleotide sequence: TGTGCCAGCAGTGACTCTGGCGGGAGCACAGATACGCAGTATTTT. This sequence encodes CASSDSGGSTDTQYF.

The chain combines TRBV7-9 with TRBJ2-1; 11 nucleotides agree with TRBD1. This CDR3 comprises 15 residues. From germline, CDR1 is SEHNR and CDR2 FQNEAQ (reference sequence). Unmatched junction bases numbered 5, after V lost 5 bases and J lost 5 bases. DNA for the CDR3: TGTGCCAGCAGCCCGGGACAGGGGGTCGACAATGAGCAGTTCTTC. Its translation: CASSPGQGVDNEQFF.

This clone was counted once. The CDR3 loop is CAISESNLLAGVKYEQYF. As DNA, the CDR3 is TGTGCCATCAGTGAGTCTAATCTTCTAGCGGGAGTTAAGTACGAGCAGTACTTC. V and J are TRBV10-3 and TRBJ2-7, with TRBD2 matching 10 bases. The V and J ends lost 0 bases and 4 bases, in that order; junction bases with no gene match: 12. The CDR3 has 18 residues. Per germline, CDR1 ENHRY and CDR2 SYGVKD.

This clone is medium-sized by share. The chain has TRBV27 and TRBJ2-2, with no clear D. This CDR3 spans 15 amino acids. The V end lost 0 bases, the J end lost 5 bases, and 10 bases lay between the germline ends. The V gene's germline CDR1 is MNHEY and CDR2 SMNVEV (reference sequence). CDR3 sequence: CASSLSNYLTGELFF. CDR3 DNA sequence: TGTGCCAGCAGTTTATCGAACTACCTTACCGGGGAGCTGTTTTTT.

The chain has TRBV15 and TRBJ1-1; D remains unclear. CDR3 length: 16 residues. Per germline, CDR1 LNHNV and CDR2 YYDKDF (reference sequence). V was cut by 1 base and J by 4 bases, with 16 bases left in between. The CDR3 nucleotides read TGTGCCACCAGCAGAGTCGTAGGCCTCGGAGGCACTGAAGCTTTCTTT. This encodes CATSRVVGLGGTEAFF.

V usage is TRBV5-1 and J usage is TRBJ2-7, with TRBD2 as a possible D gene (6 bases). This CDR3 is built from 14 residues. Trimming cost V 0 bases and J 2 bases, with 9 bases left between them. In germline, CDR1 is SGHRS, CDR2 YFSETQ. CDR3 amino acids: CASSLAGGTYEQYF. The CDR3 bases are TGCGCCAGCAGCTTGGCCGGGGGAACCTACGAGCAGTACTTC.

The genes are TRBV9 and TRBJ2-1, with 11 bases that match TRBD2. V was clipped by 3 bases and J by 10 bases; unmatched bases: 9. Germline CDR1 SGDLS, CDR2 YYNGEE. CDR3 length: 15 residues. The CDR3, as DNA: TGTGCCAGCAGCGGACTAGCGGGGATCTCTAAGGAGCAGTTCTTC. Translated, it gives CASSGLAGISKEQFF. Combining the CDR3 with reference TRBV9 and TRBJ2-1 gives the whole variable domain DSGVTQTPKHLITATGQRVTLRCSPRSGDLSVYWYQQSLDQGLQFLIQYYNGEERAKGNILERFSAQQFPDLHSELNLSSLELGDSALYFCASSGLAGISKEQFFGPGTRLTVL.

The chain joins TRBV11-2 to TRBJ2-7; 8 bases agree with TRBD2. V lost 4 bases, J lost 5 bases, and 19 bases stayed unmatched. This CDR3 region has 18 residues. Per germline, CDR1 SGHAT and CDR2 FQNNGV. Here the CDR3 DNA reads TGTGCCAGCAGCTCCGTGACGGGAGGGCCTCTCAGCCGCCACGAGCAGTACTTC. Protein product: CASSSVTGGPLSRHEQYF.

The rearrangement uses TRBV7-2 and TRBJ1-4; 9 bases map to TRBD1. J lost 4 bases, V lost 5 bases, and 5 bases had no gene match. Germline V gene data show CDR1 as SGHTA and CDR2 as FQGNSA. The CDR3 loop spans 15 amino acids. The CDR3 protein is CASSTRTGVNEKLFF. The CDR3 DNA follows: TGTGCCAGCAGCACCAGGACAGGGGTTAATGAAAAACTGTTTTTT.

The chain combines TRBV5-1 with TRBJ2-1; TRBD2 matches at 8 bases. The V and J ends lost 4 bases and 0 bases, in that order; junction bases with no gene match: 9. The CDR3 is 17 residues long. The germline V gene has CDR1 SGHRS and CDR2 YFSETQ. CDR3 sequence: CASSRSPGGGSYNEQFF. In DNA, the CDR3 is TGCGCCAGCAGCCGGTCCCCGGGAGGGGGCTCCTACAATGAGCAGTTCTTC. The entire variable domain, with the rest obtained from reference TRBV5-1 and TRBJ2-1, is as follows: KAGVTQTPRYLIKTRGQQVTLSCSPISGHRSVSWYQQTPGQGLQFLFEYFSETQRNKGNFPGRFSGRQFSNSRSEMNVSTLELGDSALYLCASSRSPGGGSYNEQFFGPGTRLTVL.

DNA of the CDR3: TGTGCCAGCGGTAGCTCCTACGAGCAGTACTTC. Encoded protein: CASGSSYEQYF. The chain uses TRBV27 and TRBJ2-7; D remains ambiguous. This CDR3 spans 11 amino acids. V was pared by 8 bases and J by 0 bases, with 5 bases between. Looked up from germline, CDR1 is MNHEY and CDR2 is SMNVEV (reference sequence).

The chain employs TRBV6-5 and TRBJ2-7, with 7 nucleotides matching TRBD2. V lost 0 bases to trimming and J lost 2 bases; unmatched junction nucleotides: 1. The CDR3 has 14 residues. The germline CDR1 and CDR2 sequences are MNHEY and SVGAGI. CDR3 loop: CASSYSRGTYEQYF. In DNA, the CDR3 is TGTGCCAGCAGTTACTCGCGGGGGACCTACGAGCAGTACTTC.

The DNA of the CDR3 is TGTGCCAGTAGTATCGGACAGGGAGAATACGAGCAGTACTTC. Translating it yields CASSIGQGEYEQYF. This chain joins TRBV19 and TRBJ2-7, with 8 bases lining up with TRBD1. V lost 3 bases to trimming and J lost 4 bases; unmatched junction nucleotides: 5. CDR1 and CDR2 from the germline V gene are LNHDA and SQIVND (reference sequence). This CDR3 is 14 amino acids long.

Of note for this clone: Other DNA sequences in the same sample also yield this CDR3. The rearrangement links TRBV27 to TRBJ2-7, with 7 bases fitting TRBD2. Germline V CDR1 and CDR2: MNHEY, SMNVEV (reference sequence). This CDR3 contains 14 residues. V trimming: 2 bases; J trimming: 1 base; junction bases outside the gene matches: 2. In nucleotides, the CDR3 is TGTGCCAGCAGTTTAGCGGGAGAGTCCTACGAGCAGTACTTC. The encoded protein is CASSLAGESYEQYF.

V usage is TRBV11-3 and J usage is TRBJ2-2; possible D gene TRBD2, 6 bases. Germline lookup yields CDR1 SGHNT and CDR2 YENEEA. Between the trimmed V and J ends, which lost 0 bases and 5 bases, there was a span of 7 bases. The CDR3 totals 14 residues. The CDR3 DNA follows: TGTGCCAGCAGCTTAGAGAGCGGGACCGGGGAGCTGTTTTTT. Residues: CASSLESGTGELFF.

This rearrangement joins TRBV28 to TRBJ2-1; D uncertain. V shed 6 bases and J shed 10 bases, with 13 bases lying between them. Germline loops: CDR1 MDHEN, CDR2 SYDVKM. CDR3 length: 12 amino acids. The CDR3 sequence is CASSPLWPEQFF. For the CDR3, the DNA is TGTGCCAGCAGCCCCTTGTGGCCCGAGCAGTTCTTC.